This T cell receptor (beta chain) was recorded in a study of blood T cell repertoires in COVID-19. Study as a whole: Samples representing acute and convalescent COVID-19 were sourced from the United States, Italy and Spain.

V was pared by 5 bases and J by 6 bases, with 6 bases of the junction left unmatched. Looked up from germline, CDR1 is MRHNA and CDR2 is SNTAGT. This CDR3 contains 14 residues. Data came from immunoSEQ multiplex PCR; TCRdb stores just in-frame clones and leaves some out. Altogether around 24,000 clones are present, roughly 80% being singletons, with the ten largest covering 40% to 60%. The sample was peripheral blood. This chain connects TRBV6-4 to TRBJ2-2; 7 bases map to TRBD2. The TCR originated in a man between 50 and 59 years old with active or convalescent COVID-19. The CDR3: CASSREVGSGELFF. The CDR3 DNA reads TGTGCCAGCAGTCGGGAGGTCGGGTCCGGGGAGCTGTTTTTT.